The 2 T cell receptor beta chains below all came from one sample that was sequenced in a study of blood T cell repertoires in COVID-19. TCRdb's table, derived via immunoSEQ multiplex PCR, lists solely in-frame clones and lacks some. The table has about 250,000 clones, roughly 80% seen once. Material: peripheral blood. These TCRs come from a woman older than 75 with acute or convalescent COVID-19.

The gene calls are TRBV28 and TRBJ1-1; D may be TRBD1 (6 bases). The CDR3 has 14 amino acids. Trimming left V 6 bases short and J 6 bases short, with 17 bases between. CDR1 MDHEN and CDR2 SYDVKM come from the germline V gene. The CDR3 region is CASSTGPSRPEAFF. For the CDR3, the DNA is TGTGCCAGCAGCACAGGGCCGTCCCGTCCTGAAGCTTTCTTT.

The chain employs TRBV9 and TRBJ1-3; the D is unclear. V dropped 1 base and J dropped 0 bases, with 14 bases sitting between them. Germline V lookup: CDR1 SGDLS, CDR2 YYNGEE. The CDR3 sequence is 17 residues long. CDR3 residues: CASSVMAVQNSGNTIYF. In DNA, the CDR3 is TGTGCCAGCAGCGTAATGGCTGTACAGAACTCTGGAAACACCATATATTTT.